A single count supports the clone carrying this T cell receptor beta chain. Its antigen remains unknown. The authors incorporated unique molecular identifiers into the TCR beta cDNA libraries. Between about 0.85 and 11 million T cells gave rise to 500,000 to 650,000 cDNA molecules. TCRdb redid the calling of the PCR reads with MiXCR, one entry per CDR3 protein. The repertoire holds 650,000 to 850,000 distinct CDR3 sequences, approximately 53% seen once, with roughly 4.4% in the top ten. This sample is drawn from a study of post-analysis software for immune sequencing data. The CDR3 has 13 residues. Germline CDR1 is ENHRY and CDR2 is SYGVKD. V was clipped by 8 bases and J by 5 bases, with 13 bases between them. General study findings and limits: Five or six TRBV segments (TRBV5-6, TRBV5-1 and TRBV20-1 among them) occurred more frequently in patients than in controls. Relative to controls, patients with multiple sclerosis showed significantly lower normalized Chao1 diversity.

The chain is built from TRBV10-3 and TRBJ1-5; D gene ambiguous. The sequence came from a girl aged 5-17 years with multiple sclerosis. Input material: blood. CDR3 DNA sequence: TGTGCCATCGGAGGAGGCAGCGATCAGCCCCAGCATTTT. Translating gives CAIGGGSDQPQHF.